The sequence of this TCR beta chain was determined in a study of T cell clones after liver transplantation. Germline CDR1 is SGHVS and CDR2 is FNYEAQ. This CDR3 has 19 amino acids. V was cut by 1 base and J by 2 bases, with 24 bases left in between. This table comes from immunoSEQ multiplex PCR, and its TCRdb copy is limited to in-frame clones, with some not included. The data hold around 19,000 clones, with approximately 88% observed a single time. The receptor was isolated from a human donor who received a liver transplant. This chain connects TRBV7-6 to TRBJ2-7; maybe TRBD2 (5 bases). The specimen comprised CD8+ T cells from blood, sampled before liver transplant. DNA of the CDR3: TGTGCCAGCAGCTTAGGTGGGAGCGACCTCGTATTAGGAACCTACGAGCAGTACTTC. Translated: CASSLGGSDLVLGTYEQYF.